The 32 T cell receptor beta chains given below trace back to one sample, sequenced in a study of OX40 agonist ivuxolimab in advanced cancers. TCRdb's copy holds only in-frame clones and misses some; the assay was immunoSEQ multiplex PCR. The top ten clones hold roughly 20% of a sample with some 80,000 clones, 90% to 95% of them seen once. This material consisted of CD4+ or CD8+ T cells sorted from blood, taken in a trial of the OX40 agonist ivuxolimab. Receptors originate from an adult with an advanced solid tumor such as melanoma, head and neck, liver or kidney cancer.

The rearrangement links TRBV11-1 to TRBJ2-1, with TRBD2 matching over 8 bases. The CDR3 has 15 amino acids. Germline V lookup: CDR1 SGHAT, CDR2 FQDESV (reference sequence). J lost 0 bases, V lost 5 bases, and 3 bases had no gene match. In nucleotides, the CDR3 is TGTGCCAGCAGCGTAACTAGCGGCTCCTACAATGAGCAGTTCTTC. Amino acid sequence: CASSVTSGSYNEQFF. The whole variable domain, filled in from reference TRBV11-1 and TRBJ2-1, reads EAEVAQSPRYKITEKSQAVAFWCDPISGHATLYWYRQILGQGPELLVQFQDESVVDDSQLPKDRFSAERLKGVDSTLKIQPAELGDSAMYLCASSVTSGSYNEQFFGPGTRLTVL.

The chain carries TRBV2 and TRBJ1-3; no clear D gene. CDR1 SNHLY and CDR2 FYNNEI come from the germline V gene. The CDR3 loop spans 15 amino acids. Trimming removed 1 base from V and 4 bases from J, with 11 bases in between. The CDR3 is CASSEGGGKGNTIYF. CDR3 sequence (DNA): TGTGCCAGCAGTGAAGGGGGTGGGAAGGGAAACACCATATATTTT.

This chain joins TRBV5-4 and TRBJ2-3, with D possibly matching TRBD2 (7 bases). Trimming removed 2 bases at V and 4 bases at J, with 14 bases between. CDR3 length equals 15 residues. Germline values: CDR1 SGHNT, CDR2 YYREEE (reference sequence). CDR3 sequence (DNA): TGTGCCAGCAGCTTTGGTGGGGGGGGCCCAGATACGCAGTATTTT. Residues: CASSFGGGGPDTQYF.

V and J are TRBV5-4 and TRBJ2-7, with D tentatively TRBD1 (8 bases). V dropped 10 bases and J dropped 6 bases, with 14 bases sitting between them. The CDR3 runs 11 residues. Germline CDR1 reads SGHNT; CDR2 reads YYREEE (reference sequence). The CDR3 sequence is CAGHRGGEQYF. The DNA of the CDR3 is TGTGCCGGCCACAGGGGGGGCGAGCAGTACTTC.

This clone was observed once. This chain links TRBV15 with TRBJ2-1; D unresolved. The germline gives CDR1 LNHNV, CDR2 YYDKDF (reference sequence). The CDR3 is made up of 15 amino acids. Trimming took 4 bases from V and 0 from J, leaving 10 bases between them. As DNA, the CDR3 is TGTGCCACCAGCAAGTTGGCAAGCTCCTACAATGAGCAGTTCTTC. Translation: CATSKLASSYNEQFF.

This chain joins TRBV27 and TRBJ2-7; 9 bases agree with TRBD1. Per the germline V gene, CDR1 is MNHEY and CDR2 is SMNVEV (reference sequence). Unmatched junction bases numbered 12, after V lost 4 bases and J lost 5 bases. This CDR3 comprises 16 residues. CDR3 sequence reads: CASSSYEGQGIHEQYF. The CDR3 DNA reads as TGTGCCAGCAGTTCATATGAGGGACAGGGAATCCACGAGCAGTACTTC.

The rearrangement uses TRBV4-3 and TRBJ2-2, with D possibly TRBD2 on 6 matching bases. The CDR3 runs to 18 residues. Germline CDR1 and CDR2: LGHNA and YSLEER. V was shortened by 0 bases and J by 0 bases, with 14 bases between the two germline ends. The CDR3 nucleotides are TGCGCCAGCAGCCAAGATGCGGGGTTCCATCCGAACACCGGGGAGCTGTTTTTT. It encodes CASSQDAGFHPNTGELFF.

CDR3 protein: CASSPIGSSGRAGQFF. CDR3 nucleotides: TGTGCCAGCAGCCCCATCGGGTCTAGCGGGAGGGCCGGGCAGTTCTTC. The chain employs TRBV7-6 and TRBJ2-1; 12 positions match TRBD2. After removal of 5 bases from V and 12 bases from J, the junction contained 14 bases not matched to a gene. Germline values: CDR1 SGHVS, CDR2 FNYEAQ. This CDR3 has 16 residues.

The V gene is TRBV4-3, the J gene TRBJ2-6; unclear D gene. V lost 4 bases and J lost 3, with 7 bases in between. CDR1 LGHNA and CDR2 YSLEER come from the germline V gene. CDR3 size: 14 residues. CDR3 residues: CASSPADGANVLTF. DNA of the CDR3: TGCGCCAGCAGCCCCGCCGATGGGGCCAACGTCCTGACTTTC.

The chain carries TRBV7-2 and TRBJ1-1, with D possibly TRBD1 on 5 matching bases. There are 17 residues in the CDR3. In germline, CDR1 is SGHTA, CDR2 FQGNSA. Trimming cost V 5 bases and J 1 base, with 20 bases left between them. The CDR3 DNA follows: TGTGCCAGCAGCAAACCTCCGACCCGGGACCCGAACACTGAAGCTTTCTTT. It yields the protein CASSKPPTRDPNTEAFF.

The genes are TRBV7-9 and TRBJ2-7; D is uncertain. Germline-derived CDR1 and CDR2 are SEHNR and FQNEAQ (reference sequence). The length of the CDR3 is 13 residues. V dropped 1 base and J dropped 3 bases, with 7 bases sitting between them. CDR3 in DNA: TGTGCCAGCAGCTTAGAACAGAACTACGAGCAGTACTTC. Its protein product is CASSLEQNYEQYF.

Turning to this clone: Germline is not matched at one junction end, which may reflect a read error. The rearrangement uses TRBV6-6 and TRBJ2-6, with D hard to call. CDR1 is MNHNY and CDR2 is SVGAGI in the germline V gene (reference sequence). This CDR3 spans 16 amino acids. CDR3: CASSSIGASRANVLTF. The DNA for the CDR3 is TGTGCCAGCAGCTCCATTGGCGCCTCTCGGGCCAACGTCCTGACTTTC.

The table lists this clone with a count of one. The chain carries TRBV4-3 and TRBJ1-5; weak D call: TRBD1 (5 bases). The CDR3 runs to 16 residues. CDR1 is LGHNA and CDR2 is YSLEER in the germline V gene. Trimming removed 0 bases at V and 1 base at J, with 10 bases between. CDR3 sequence (DNA): TGCGCCAGCAGCCAAGATCTGGGGCTGAGCAATCAGCCCCAGCATTTT. Protein: CASSQDLGLSNQPQHF.

The rearrangement links TRBV10-3 to TRBJ1-4; 7 bases are a match to TRBD1. From germline, CDR1 is ENHRY and CDR2 SYGVKD. V was clipped by 8 bases and J by 4 bases; unmatched bases: 1. This CDR3 has 12 amino acids. The CDR3 spells CAIAGGNEKLFF. The CDR3, as DNA: TGTGCCATCGCAGGGGGTAATGAAAAACTGTTTTTT.

The chain joins TRBV2 to TRBJ2-2, with no clear D. Germline V lookup: CDR1 SNHLY, CDR2 FYNNEI. V lost 2 bases and J lost 5, with 9 bases in between. This CDR3 contains 14 residues. The CDR3 is CASSEWPGTGELFF. In DNA, the CDR3 is TGTGCCAGCAGTGAATGGCCGGGTACCGGGGAGCTGTTTTTT.

This rearrangement joins TRBV6-6 to TRBJ1-5; a weak D match, TRBD1 (6 bases). Germline-derived CDR1 and CDR2 are MNHNY and SVGAGI (reference sequence). This CDR3 contains 14 residues. The V and J ends lost 4 bases and 7 bases respectively, with 14 bases between them. CDR3 sequence: CASSSTGPGQPQHF. CDR3 DNA: TGTGCCAGCAGTTCCACAGGGCCGGGACAGCCCCAGCATTTT.

The V and J genes are TRBV19 and TRBJ2-7; 9 bases are a match to TRBD1. Germline V lookup: CDR1 LNHDA, CDR2 SQIVND (reference sequence). CDR3 length: 14 residues. The V and J ends lost 3 bases and 1 base, in that order; junction bases with no gene match: 1. The CDR3: CASSIGTGSYEQYF. CDR3 bases: TGTGCCAGTAGTATCGGGACAGGGTCCTACGAGCAGTACTTC.

CDR3 sequence reads: CASSYSIGTNYEQYF. CDR3 sequence (DNA): TGTGCCAGCAGTTACTCGATCGGGACTAACTACGAGCAGTACTTC. V is TRBV6-5 and J is TRBJ2-7, with 7 bases fitting TRBD2. CDR1 is MNHEY, CDR2 SVGAGI, per germline. The CDR3 runs 15 residues. The ends lost 0 bases at V and 3 bases at J; junction bases unmatched: 5.

The CDR3 spells CASNRRGSEAFF. The CDR3 DNA is TGTGCCAGCAACAGAAGGGGTTCTGAAGCTTTCTTT. The rearrangement uses TRBV28 and TRBJ1-1; D may be TRBD1 (5 bases). From germline, CDR1 is MDHEN and CDR2 SYDVKM. The CDR3 runs 12 residues. The V and J ends lost 7 bases and 6 bases respectively, with 12 bases between them.

The V call is TRBV6-5, the J call TRBJ1-3; 8 nucleotides match TRBD1. Trimming took 5 bases from V and 8 from J; bases not matched to a gene: 11. Germline CDR1 MNHEY, CDR2 SVGAGI. This CDR3 has 15 amino acids. The DNA for the CDR3 is TGTGCCAGCAGTCCAGGACAGGGACTAAGGGACACCATATATTTT. Amino acid sequence: CASSPGQGLRDTIYF.

The chain uses TRBV29-1 and TRBJ1-5, with 8 positions matching TRBD1. Germline loops: CDR1 SQVTM, CDR2 ANQGSEA. Unmatched junction bases numbered 8, after V lost 8 bases and J lost 2 bases. The CDR3 loop spans 14 amino acids. The CDR3 loop is CSPDDRGGNQPQHF. CDR3 bases: TGCAGCCCGGATGACAGGGGAGGCAATCAGCCCCAGCATTTT.

The chain combines TRBV7-2 with TRBJ1-2, with 8 positions matching TRBD1. Germline CDR1 reads SGHTA; CDR2 reads FQGNSA. This CDR3 spans 17 amino acids. The V segment lost 7 bases and the J segment 4 bases; nucleotides outside the gene matches: 17. CDR3 residues: CASTEGGAQGVRYGYTF. The CDR3, as DNA: TGTGCCAGCACCGAAGGGGGGGCACAGGGGGTTCGCTATGGCTACACCTTC.

The V gene is TRBV5-1, the J gene TRBJ2-2; no reliable D call. The germline CDR1 and CDR2 sequences are SGHRS and YFSETQ. Trimming cost V 2 bases and J 1 base, with 9 bases left between them. CDR3 length: 15 residues. CDR3 sequence reads: CASSLLTVNTGELFF. CDR3 DNA: TGCGCCAGCAGCTTACTGACGGTGAACACCGGGGAGCTGTTTTTT.

The rearrangement uses TRBV28 and TRBJ1-1; unclear D gene. The CDR3 loop spans 15 amino acids. Germline-derived CDR1 and CDR2 are MDHEN and SYDVKM. Between the trimmed V and J ends, which lost 1 base and 6 bases, there was a span of 15 bases. CDR3 protein: CASSLLRGLVSEAFF. CDR3 bases: TGTGCCAGCAGTTTATTACGAGGGTTGGTATCTGAAGCTTTCTTT.

The gene calls are TRBV5-1 and TRBJ2-5; D is undetermined. The closer fit of TRBJ2-7 to the DNA end suggests the J call may be wrong. There are 13 residues in the CDR3. The germline gives CDR1 SGHRS, CDR2 YFSETQ. CDR3 nucleotides: TGCGCCAGCAGCTTGCAACGTGTCGACGAGCAGTACTTC. Its translation is CASSLQRVDEQYF.

This chain uses TRBV7-9 with TRBJ2-7, with D hard to call. Trimming stripped 6 bases from V and 3 bases from J, with 12 bases between. The CDR3 contains 13 residues. Germline lookup yields CDR1 SEHNR and CDR2 FQNEAQ (reference sequence). The CDR3 DNA reads TGTGCCAGCAGACCTAGGGTAGACTACGAGCAGTACTTC. It codes for CASRPRVDYEQYF. Full variable domain (remainder filled in from reference TRBV7-9 and TRBJ2-7): DTGVSQNPRHKITKRGQNVTFRCDPISEHNRLYWYRQTLGQGPEFLTYFQNEAQLEKSRLLSDRFSAERPKGSFSTLEIQRTEQGDSAMYLCASRPRVDYEQYFGPGTRLTVT.

The chain combines TRBV10-3 with TRBJ1-1; TRBD1 is a possible D gene (5 bases). Germline CDR1 and CDR2: ENHRY and SYGVKD. The V end lost 10 bases, the J end lost 1 base, and 13 bases lay between the germline ends. CDR3 size: 13 residues. The CDR3 DNA sequence: TGTGCCACCGATTCCGGGACGAACACTGAAGCTTTCTTT. This encodes CATDSGTNTEAFF.

The chain links TRBV10-3 to TRBJ2-7; the match to TRBD2 covers 9 bases. Losses at the gene ends were 2 bases for V and 2 bases for J; bases not matched to a gene: 13. The V gene's germline CDR1 is ENHRY and CDR2 SYGVKD. The CDR3 length is 18 residues. The DNA for the CDR3 is TGTGCCATCAGTGAGGCGGGACTGAGACTAGCGGCCACCTACGAGCAGTACTTC. This encodes CAISEAGLRLAATYEQYF.

The chain joins TRBV7-6 to TRBJ2-3, with D tentatively TRBD1 (6 bases). The CDR3 totals 12 residues. The V and J ends lost 5 bases and 8 bases respectively, with 11 bases between them. Germline CDR1 is SGHVS and CDR2 is FNYEAQ. In DNA, the CDR3 is TGTGCCAGCAGCCAAGAAGGGGGTACGCAGTATTTT. Protein: CASSQEGGTQYF.

DNA of the CDR3: TGTGCCAGCAAGCTATACCCGTCCTGGGGCTACACCTTC. This sequence encodes CASKLYPSWGYTF. V and J are TRBV6-5 and TRBJ1-2; D call uncertain. The germline gives CDR1 MNHEY, CDR2 SVGAGI. Trimming removed 7 bases from V and 8 bases from J, with 17 bases in between. CDR3 size: 13 residues.

This clone was seen a handful of times. The chain has TRBV9 and TRBJ2-1; TRBD2 agrees at 13 bases. Germline CDR1 reads SGDLS; CDR2 reads YYNGEE. With 5 bases clipped from V and 8 bases from J, the junction kept 10 bases outside the gene matches. This CDR3 is built from 16 residues. CDR3 nucleotides: TGTGCCAGCAGTGCCGATGGACTAGCGGGGGTCTATGAGCAGTTCTTC. Its translation: CASSADGLAGVYEQFF.

The rearrangement links TRBV7-9 to TRBJ1-5; D gene uncertain. Trimming took 5 bases from V and 3 from J, leaving 8 bases between them. The CDR3 totals 13 residues. Germline values: CDR1 SEHNR, CDR2 FQNEAQ (reference sequence). The CDR3 region is CASSPSPNQPQHF. Written as DNA, the CDR3 is TGTGCCAGCAGCCCCTCCCCCAATCAGCCCCAGCATTTT.